A selection of T cell receptor beta chains follows, all from one sample in a study of cytomegalovirus exposure and HLA in healthy donors. TCRdb's table, derived via immunoSEQ multiplex PCR, lists solely in-frame clones and lacks some. The table lists some 96,000 clones, 64% of them singletons. Sequencing used PBMCs. These receptors were obtained from a man aged 60-69 years in good health and CMV-seronegative. The CDR3 runs from the conserved cysteine through the conserved F or W. A D gene is named only where the DNA matches it firmly. Clone size is shown for a subset of rows, as once, few, many or a class of expanded clone.

TRBD2	TRBV9	TRBJ2-3	-	TGTGCCAGCAGCGAGGGACTAGCGGGGAACACAGATACGCAGTATTTT	CASSEGLAGNTDTQYF
TRBD1	TRBV7-2	TRBJ2-1	-	TGTGCCAGCAGCGTACAGGGGAGTGAGCAGTTCTTC	CASSVQGSEQFF
-	TRBV19	TRBJ2-7	-	TGTGCCAGTTCCCCGGGACAAGTCTCCTACGAGCAGTACTTC	CASSPGQVSYEQYF
-	TRBV7-3	TRBJ2-3	-	TGTGCCAGCAGCTTGGATCCAGGGAGGACAGATACGCAGTATTTT	CASSLDPGRTDTQYF
-	TRBV11-3	TRBJ1-5	few	TGTGCCAGCAGCTTAGGTGGCAGGAGCAATCAGCCCCAGCATTTT	CASSLGGRSNQPQHF
TRBD2	TRBV5-1	TRBJ2-7	few	TGCGCCAGCAGCTCAAGCGGGGGGGGGTACGAGCAGTACTTC	CASSSSGGGYEQYF
-	TRBV27	TRBJ2-3	-	TGTGCCAGCAGTTTCGGACAGATTAGAGATACGCAGTATTTT	CASSFGQIRDTQYF
-	TRBV11-1	TRBJ2-5	-	TGTGCCAGCGGTCTGCCAGCGGGTCAAGAGACCCAGTACTTC	CASGLPAGQETQYF
-	TRBV6-5	TRBJ1-2	-	TGTGCCAGCAAGGCGGTGAACTATGGCTACACCTTC	CASKAVNYGYTF
TRBD1	TRBV28	TRBJ1-1	-	TGTGCCAGCCTCGGATCCACAGGGGAGAACACTGAAGCTTTCTTT	CASLGSTGENTEAFF
TRBD2	TRBV5-1	TRBJ2-2	-	TGCGCCAGCAACGGACTAGCGGTCGACACCGGGGAGCTGTTTTTT	CASNGLAVDTGELFF
TRBD2	TRBV5-1	TRBJ2-2	-	TGCGCCAGCGGGACTAGCGGGGGGTTATGGAACACCGGGGAGCTGTTTTTT	CASGTSGGLWNTGELFF
TRBD2	TRBV7-3	TRBJ2-1	-	TGTGCCAGCAGCTTGAAAAAGAGCGGGGGGGCATCCTACAATGAGCAGTTCTTC	CASSLKKSGGASYNEQFF
-	TRBV29-1	TRBJ1-2	-	TGCAGCGTTGATCCTTATGGGCAGGGATCTTATGGCTACACCTTC	CSVDPYGQGSYGYTF
-	TRBV19	TRBJ2-6	-	TGTGCCAGTAGTCCGCGCGGAGGCCGAGGCTCTGGGGCCAACGTCCTGACTTTC	CASSPRGGRGSGANVLTF
TRBD1	TRBV18	TRBJ2-1	-	TGTGCCAGCTCATTCGGACAGGGCGATGAGCAGTTCTTC	CASSFGQGDEQFF
-	TRBV2	TRBJ2-7	-	TGTGCCAGCAGGGTGTCTCAGTTGCACGAGCAGTACTTC	CASRVSQLHEQYF
-	TRBV19	TRBJ2-1	-	TGTGCCAGTAGGTGGCAAGGAGCCAATGAGCAGTTCTTC	CASRWQGANEQFF
TRBD2	TRBV5-1	TRBJ2-3	-	TGCGCCAGCAGAGCTGGTAGCGGGGGTCCTAGCACAGATACGCAGTATTTT	CASRAGSGGPSTDTQYF
TRBD1	TRBV6-5	TRBJ1-2	few	TGTGCCAGCAGACCGACAGGGGATGATAACTATGGCTACACCTTC	CASRPTGDDNYGYTF
TRBD2	TRBV9	TRBJ2-5	-	TGTGCCAGCAGCCGAAGACTAGCGGAGTCAGAGACCCAGTACTTC	CASSRRLAESETQYF
TRBD2	TRBV5-5	TRBJ2-1	-	TGTGCCAGCAGCTTGGATTGGACTAGCGGCTACAATGAGCAGTTCTTC	CASSLDWTSGYNEQFF
TRBD1	TRBV15	TRBJ2-1	-	TGTGCCACCAGCAGAGATAATAGACAGGGGACCTACAATGAGCAGTTCTTC	CATSRDNRQGTYNEQFF
-	TRBV6-5	TRBJ1-4	-	TGTGCCAGCAGGCCGCCAGGGGTAACTAATGAAAAACTGTTTTTT	CASRPPGVTNEKLFF
TRBD2	TRBV9	TRBJ2-1	-	TGTGCCAGCAGCGTAGTGGCTAGCGGGGTCGGTGAGCAGTTCTTC	CASSVVASGVGEQFF
-	TRBV5-5	TRBJ1-3	once	TGTGCCAGCAGCTTGGAACTGATGACTGGAAACACCATATATTTT	CASSLELMTGNTIYF
-	TRBV28	TRBJ2-7	-	TGTGCCAGCAGTTTTTATCGGGACAACTCCTACGAGCAGTACTTC	CASSFYRDNSYEQYF
TRBD2	TRBV27	TRBJ2-2	-	TGTGCCAGCAGTCAATCACTAGCGTCGAATACCGGGGAGCTGTTTTTT	CASSQSLASNTGELFF
-	TRBV11-2	TRBJ2-3	-	TGTGCCAGCAGCTCGGGACTCCCCCCAGATACGCAGTATTTT	CASSSGLPPDTQYF
-	TRBV28	TRBJ1-2	-	TGTGCCAGCAGTTTATGGGAGGGGGGGGATCGGTATGGCTACACCTTC	CASSLWEGGDRYGYTF
TRBD1	TRBV6-5	TRBJ2-7	-	TGTGCCAGCAGGCCACCGGGACAGGCCTACGAGCAGTACTTC	CASRPPGQAYEQYF
TRBD2	TRBV6-4	TRBJ2-2	-	TGTGCCAGCCAGCGGGAGTGGAACACCGGGGAGCTGTTTTTT	CASQREWNTGELFF
-	TRBV29-1	TRBJ2-3	-	TGCAGCGCGGGGAGGTGGGACTCAGATACGCAGTATTTT	CSAGRWDSDTQYF
TRBD1	TRBV10-3	TRBJ1-2	once	TGTGCCATCAGTTACACCTCGGCAGGGGGTTACTATGGCTACACCTTC	CAISYTSAGGYYGYTF
TRBD2	TRBV9	TRBJ2-1	-	TGTGCCAGCAGCGTAGCTAGCGGGAACAATGAGCAGTTCTTC	CASSVASGNNEQFF
TRBD2	TRBV7-9	TRBJ2-1	few	TGTTCCAGCAATCCCGGGACTAGTTTGTGGGCCGAGGATGAGCAGTTCTTC	CSSNPGTSLWAEDEQFF
TRBD1	TRBV5-1	TRBJ2-5	-	TGCGCCAGCTGTTTAGGGGGCCGGGAGACCCAGTACTTC	CASCLGGRETQYF
TRBD2	TRBV9	TRBJ2-7	-	TGTGCCAGCAGCGGGGGGCTAGCGGGCACCTACGAGCAGTACTTC	CASSGGLAGTYEQYF
TRBD1	TRBV7-3	TRBJ1-1	few	TGTGCCAGCAGCGCTAGGGACAGGGGGCCGAACACTGAAGCTTTCTTT	CASSARDRGPNTEAFF
TRBD1	TRBV5-6	TRBJ1-1	few	TGTGCTAGCAGCGAGAGACAGGGTAGAATTGAAGCTTTCTTT	CASSERQGRIEAFF
TRBD1	TRBV12-5	TRBJ1-5	few	TGTGCTAGTGGTCCTGGGACAGGGGACAATCAGCCCCAGCATTTT	CASGPGTGDNQPQHF
-	TRBV6-5	TRBJ1-5	few	TGTGCCACCCGCCCGGGGGGCGGCAATCAGCCCCAGCATTTT	CATRPGGGNQPQHF